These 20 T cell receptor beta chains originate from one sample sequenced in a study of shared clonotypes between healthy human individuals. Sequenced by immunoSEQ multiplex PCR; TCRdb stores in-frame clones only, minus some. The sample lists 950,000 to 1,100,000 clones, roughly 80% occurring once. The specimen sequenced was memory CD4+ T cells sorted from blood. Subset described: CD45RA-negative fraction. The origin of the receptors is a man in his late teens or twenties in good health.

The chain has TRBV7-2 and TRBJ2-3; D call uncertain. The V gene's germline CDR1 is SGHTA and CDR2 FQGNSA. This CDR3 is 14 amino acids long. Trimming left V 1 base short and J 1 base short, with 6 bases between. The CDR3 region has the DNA TGTGCCAGCAGCTTAGGCACGGGCACAGATACGCAGTATTTT. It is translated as CASSLGTGTDTQYF. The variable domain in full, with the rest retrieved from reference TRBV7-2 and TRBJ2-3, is GAGVSQSPSNKVTEKGKDVELRCDPISGHTALYWYRQSLGQGLEFLIYFQGNSAPDKSGLPSDRFSAERTGGSVSTLTIQRTQQEDSAVYLCASSLGTGTDTQYFGPGTRLTVL.

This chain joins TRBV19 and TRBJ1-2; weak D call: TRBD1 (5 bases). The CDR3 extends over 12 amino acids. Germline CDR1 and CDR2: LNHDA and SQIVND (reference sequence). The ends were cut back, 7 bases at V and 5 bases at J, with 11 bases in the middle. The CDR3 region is CASIGDAYGYTF. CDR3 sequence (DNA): TGTGCCAGTATTGGGGACGCATATGGCTACACCTTC.

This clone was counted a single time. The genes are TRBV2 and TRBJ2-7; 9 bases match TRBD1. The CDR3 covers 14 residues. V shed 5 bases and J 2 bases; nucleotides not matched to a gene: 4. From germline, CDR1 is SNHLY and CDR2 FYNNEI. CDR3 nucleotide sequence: TGTGCCAGCAGTCGGGACAGGGCTGCCTACGAGCAGTACTTC. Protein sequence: CASSRDRAAYEQYF.

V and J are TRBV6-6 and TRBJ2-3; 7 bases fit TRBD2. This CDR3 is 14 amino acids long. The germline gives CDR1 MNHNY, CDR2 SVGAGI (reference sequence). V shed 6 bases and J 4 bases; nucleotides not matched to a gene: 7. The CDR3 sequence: CASRPAGVADTQYF. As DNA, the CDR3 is TGTGCCAGCAGGCCTGCGGGAGTGGCAGATACGCAGTATTTT.

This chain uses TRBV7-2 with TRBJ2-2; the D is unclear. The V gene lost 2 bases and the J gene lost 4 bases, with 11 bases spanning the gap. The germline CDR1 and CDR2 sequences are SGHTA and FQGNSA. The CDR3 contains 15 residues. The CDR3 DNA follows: TGTGCCAGCAGCTTATACGCTATCCCCACCGGGGAGCTGTTTTTT. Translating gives CASSLYAIPTGELFF.

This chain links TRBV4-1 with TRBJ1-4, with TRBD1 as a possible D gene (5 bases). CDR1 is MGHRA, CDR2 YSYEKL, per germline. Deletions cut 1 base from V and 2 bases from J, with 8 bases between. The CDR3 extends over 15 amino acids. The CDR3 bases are TGCGCCAGCAGCCAAGTGGGGACTACTAATGAAAAACTGTTTTTT. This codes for CASSQVGTTNEKLFF.

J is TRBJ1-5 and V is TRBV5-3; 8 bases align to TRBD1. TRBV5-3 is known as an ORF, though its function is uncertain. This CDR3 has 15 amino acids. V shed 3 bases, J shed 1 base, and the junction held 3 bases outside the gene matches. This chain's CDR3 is CARSSGGGSNQPQHF. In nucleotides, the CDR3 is TGTGCCAGAAGCTCAGGGGGCGGGAGCAATCAGCCCCAGCATTTT.

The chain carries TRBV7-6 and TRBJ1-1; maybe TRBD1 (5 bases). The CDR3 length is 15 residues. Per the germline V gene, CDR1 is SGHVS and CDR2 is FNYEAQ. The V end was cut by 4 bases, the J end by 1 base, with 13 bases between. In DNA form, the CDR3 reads TGTGCCAGCAGCTCCCCCGGGGGGACGAACACTGAAGCTTTCTTT. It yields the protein CASSSPGGTNTEAFF.

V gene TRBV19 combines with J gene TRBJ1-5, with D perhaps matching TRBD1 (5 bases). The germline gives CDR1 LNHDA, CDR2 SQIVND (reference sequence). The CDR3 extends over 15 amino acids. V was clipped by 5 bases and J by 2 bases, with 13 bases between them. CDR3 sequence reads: CASSPEGNGNQPQHF. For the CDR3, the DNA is TGTGCCAGTAGTCCTGAGGGGAACGGCAATCAGCCCCAGCATTTT. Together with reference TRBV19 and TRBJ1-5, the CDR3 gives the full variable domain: DGGITQSPKYLFRKEGQNVTLSCEQNLNHDAMYWYRQDPGQGLRLIYYSQIVNDFQKGDIAEGYSVSREKKESFPLTVTSAQKNPTAFYLCASSPEGNGNQPQHFGDGTRLSIL.

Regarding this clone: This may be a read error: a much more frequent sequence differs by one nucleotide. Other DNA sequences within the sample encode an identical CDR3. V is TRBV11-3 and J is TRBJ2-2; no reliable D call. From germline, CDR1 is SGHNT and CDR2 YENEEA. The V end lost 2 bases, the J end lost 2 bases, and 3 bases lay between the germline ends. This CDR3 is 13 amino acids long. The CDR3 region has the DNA TGTGCCAGCAGCTTACTCAACACCGGGGAGCTGTTTTTT. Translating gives CASSLLNTGELFF. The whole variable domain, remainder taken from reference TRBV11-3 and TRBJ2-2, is EAGVVQSPRYKIIEKKQPVAFWCNPISGHNTLYWYLQNLGQGPELLIRYENEEAVDDSQLPKDRFSAERLKGVDSTLKIQPAELGDSAVYLCASSLLNTGELFFGEGSRLTVL.

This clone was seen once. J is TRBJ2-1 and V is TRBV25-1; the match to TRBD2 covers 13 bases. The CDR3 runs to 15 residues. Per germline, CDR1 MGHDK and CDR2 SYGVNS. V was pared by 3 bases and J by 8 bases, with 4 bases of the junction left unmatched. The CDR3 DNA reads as TGTGCCAGCAGTGAGGGAGGACTAGCGGGAGATGAGCAGTTCTTC. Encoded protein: CASSEGGLAGDEQFF.

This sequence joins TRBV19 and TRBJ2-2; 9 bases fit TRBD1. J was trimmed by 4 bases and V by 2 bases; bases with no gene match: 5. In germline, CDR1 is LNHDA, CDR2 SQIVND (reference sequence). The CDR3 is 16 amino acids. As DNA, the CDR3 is TGTGCCAGTAGTATATTAACAGGGGGCCGCACCGGGGAGCTGTTTTTT. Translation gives CASSILTGGRTGELFF. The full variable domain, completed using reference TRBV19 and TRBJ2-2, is DGGITQSPKYLFRKEGQNVTLSCEQNLNHDAMYWYRQDPGQGLRLIYYSQIVNDFQKGDIAEGYSVSREKKESFPLTVTSAQKNPTAFYLCASSILTGGRTGELFFGEGSRLTVL.

The CDR3 sequence: CASSVDLVYEQYF. In DNA form, the CDR3 reads TGTGCCAGCAGCGTAGATCTAGTATACGAGCAGTACTTC. The chain couples TRBV9 to TRBJ2-7; D unclear. In germline, CDR1 is SGDLS, CDR2 YYNGEE. CDR3 length equals 13 residues. V lost 0 bases to trimming and J lost 4 bases, with 8 bases between them.

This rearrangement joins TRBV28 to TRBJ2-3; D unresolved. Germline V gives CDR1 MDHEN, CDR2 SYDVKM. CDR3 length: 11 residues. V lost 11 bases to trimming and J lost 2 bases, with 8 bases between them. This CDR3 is CASGLTDTQYF. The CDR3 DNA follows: TGTGCCTCTGGCCTCACAGATACGCAGTATTTT.

CDR3 sequence: CATSRDYPAGGGTEAFF. The CDR3 DNA sequence: TGTGCCACCAGCAGAGATTATCCCGCCGGGGGAGGCACTGAAGCTTTCTTT. The chain uses TRBV15 and TRBJ1-1; D possibly corresponds to TRBD1 (5 bases). This CDR3 region has 17 residues. The germline CDR1 and CDR2 sequences are LNHNV and YYDKDF (reference sequence). The V end was cut by 0 bases, the J end by 4 bases, with 18 bases between. Filled out from reference TRBV15 and TRBJ1-1, the complete variable domain reads DAMVIQNPRYQVTQFGKPVTLSCSQTLNHNVMYWYQQKSSQAPKLLFHYYDKDFNNEADTPDNFQSRRPNTSFCFLDIRSPGLGDTAMYLCATSRDYPAGGGTEAFFGQGTRLTVV.

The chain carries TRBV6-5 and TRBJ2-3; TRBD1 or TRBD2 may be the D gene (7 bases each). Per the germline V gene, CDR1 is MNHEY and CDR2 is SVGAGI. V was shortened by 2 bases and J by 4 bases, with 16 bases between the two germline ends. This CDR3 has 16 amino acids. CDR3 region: CASSYVRGRVADTQYF. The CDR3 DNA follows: TGTGCCAGCAGTTACGTCAGGGGGAGGGTGGCAGATACGCAGTATTTT.

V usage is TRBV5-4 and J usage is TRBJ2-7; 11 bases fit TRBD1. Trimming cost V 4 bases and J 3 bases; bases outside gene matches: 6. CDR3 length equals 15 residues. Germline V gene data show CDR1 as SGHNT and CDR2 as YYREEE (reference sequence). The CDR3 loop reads CASSPGDRGYYEQYF. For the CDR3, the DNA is TGTGCCAGCAGCCCGGGGGACAGGGGGTACTACGAGCAGTACTTC.

As DNA, the CDR3 is TGTGCCAGCAGTGAAGCGGTGACAGGGGGTAATACGTTCTTC. Its translation: CASSEAVTGGNTFF. The rearrangement joins TRBV2 to TRBJ2-1; 9 bases fit TRBD1. The V gene end was trimmed by 0 bases and the J gene end by 15 bases; junction bases not matched to a gene: 9. The CDR3 is 14 amino acids. The germline V gene has CDR1 SNHLY and CDR2 FYNNEI.

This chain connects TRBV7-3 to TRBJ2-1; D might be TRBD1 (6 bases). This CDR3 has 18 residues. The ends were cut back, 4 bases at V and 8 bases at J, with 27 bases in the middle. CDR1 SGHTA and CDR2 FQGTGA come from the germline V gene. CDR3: CASSSPRLDSPIGHEQFF. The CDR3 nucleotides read TGTGCCAGCAGCTCCCCTCGCTTGGACAGTCCGATTGGGCATGAGCAGTTCTTC.

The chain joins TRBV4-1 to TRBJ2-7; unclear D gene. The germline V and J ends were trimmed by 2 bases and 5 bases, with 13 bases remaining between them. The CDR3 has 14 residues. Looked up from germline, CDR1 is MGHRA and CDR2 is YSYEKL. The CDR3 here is CASSQPRSTNEQYF. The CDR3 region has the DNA TGCGCCAGCAGCCAACCCCGTAGCACCAACGAGCAGTACTTC.